This T cell receptor (beta chain) was profiled in a study of CD8+ T cells in alopecia areata. CDR3 length: 16 residues. Deletions cut 0 bases from V and 3 bases from J, with 15 bases between. In germline, CDR1 is LGHNA, CDR2 YSLEER. cDNA reverse transcribed from extracted RNA served as the sequencing template. Assay used: immunoSEQ multiplex PCR; TCRdb lists only in-frame clones, some missing. The sample holds about 150,000 clones, under 60% seen once. In alopecia areata patients, both lesional scalp punch biopsies and peripheral blood were collected. The chain has TRBV4-3 and TRBJ2-7; tentatively, D is TRBD1 or TRBD2 (5 bases each). The origin of this receptor is a human donor with alopecia areata. Sequencing was performed on CD8+ T cells sorted from blood, taken at week 0. CDR3 in DNA: TGCGCCAGCAGCCAAGATTCCCAGGGACCCTTCTACGAGCAGTACTTC. This gives the protein CASSQDSQGPFYEQYF.